This record covers a single T cell receptor beta chain. Its antigen is currently unknown. The data were produced by immunoSEQ multiplex PCR, yet TCRdb's version contains in-frame clones alone and is incomplete. This repertoire shows about 34,000 clones, 95% found once; its top ten account for 0.15% to 0.2%. Donors were patients with active juvenile idiopathic arthritis. This CDR3 spans 16 amino acids. The junction had 13 bases not matched to a gene; V was cut back by 2 bases and J by 6 bases. The germline CDR1 and CDR2 sequences are SGHNT and YYREEE (reference sequence). These data belong to a study of circulating and synovial CD4+ cells in juvenile arthritis. Whole-study results and caveats: Compared with bulk blood, circulating pathogenic-like lymphocytes shared substantially more CDR3 sequences with synovial T cells. Vbeta family usage analysis did not detect the pathogenic-like versus bulk difference.

V usage is TRBV5-4 and J usage is TRBJ1-1, with TRBD1 matching over 7 bases. Input material: CD4+ T cells from blood. The sequence derives from a human donor with juvenile idiopathic arthritis. The CDR3 DNA follows: TGTGCCAGCAGCTTCTCCGGACAGGTGCCGGGTGCTGAAGCTTTCTTT. Amino acids: CASSFSGQVPGAEAFF. Supplemented by reference TRBV5-4 and TRBJ1-1, the full variable domain reads ETGVTQSPTHLIKTRGQQVTLRCSSQSGHNTVSWYQQALGQGPQFIFQYYREEENGRGNFPPRFSGLQFPNYSSELNVNALELDDSALYLCASSFSGQVPGAEAFFGQGTRLTVV.